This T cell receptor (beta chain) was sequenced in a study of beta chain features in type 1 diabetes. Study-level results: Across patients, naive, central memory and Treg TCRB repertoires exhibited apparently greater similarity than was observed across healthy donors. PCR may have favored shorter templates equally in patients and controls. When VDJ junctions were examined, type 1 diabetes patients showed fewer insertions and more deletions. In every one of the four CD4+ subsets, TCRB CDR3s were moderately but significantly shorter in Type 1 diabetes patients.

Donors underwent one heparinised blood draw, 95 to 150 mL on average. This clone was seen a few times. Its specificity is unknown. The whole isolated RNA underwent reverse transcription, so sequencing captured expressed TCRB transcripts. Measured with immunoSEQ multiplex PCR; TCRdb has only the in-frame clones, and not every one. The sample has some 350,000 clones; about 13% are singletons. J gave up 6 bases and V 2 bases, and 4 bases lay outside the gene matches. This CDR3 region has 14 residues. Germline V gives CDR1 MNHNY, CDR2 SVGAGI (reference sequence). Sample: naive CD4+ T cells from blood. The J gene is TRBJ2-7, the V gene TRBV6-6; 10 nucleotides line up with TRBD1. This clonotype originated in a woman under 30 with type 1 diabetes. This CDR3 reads CASSYPTGGSEQYF. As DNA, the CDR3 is TGTGCCAGCAGTTACCCGACAGGGGGCTCCGAGCAGTACTTC.